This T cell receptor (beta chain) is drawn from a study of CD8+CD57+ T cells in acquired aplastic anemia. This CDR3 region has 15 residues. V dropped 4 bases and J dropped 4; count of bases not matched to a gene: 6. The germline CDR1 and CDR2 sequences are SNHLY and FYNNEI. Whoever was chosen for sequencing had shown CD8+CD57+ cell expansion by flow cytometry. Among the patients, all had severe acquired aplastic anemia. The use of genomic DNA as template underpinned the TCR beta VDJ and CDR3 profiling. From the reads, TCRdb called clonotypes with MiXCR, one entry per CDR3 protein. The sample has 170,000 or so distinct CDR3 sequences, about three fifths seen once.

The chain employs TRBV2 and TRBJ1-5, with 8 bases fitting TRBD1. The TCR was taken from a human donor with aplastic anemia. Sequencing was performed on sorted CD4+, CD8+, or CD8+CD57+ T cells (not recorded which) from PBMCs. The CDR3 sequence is CASSVRQGRNQPQHF. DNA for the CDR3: TGTGCCAGCAGTGTGAGACAGGGGCGAAATCAGCCCCAGCATTTT. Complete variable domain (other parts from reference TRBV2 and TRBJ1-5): EPEVTQTPSHQVTQMGQEVILRCVPISNHLYFYWYRQILGQKVEFLVSFYNNEISEKSEIFDDQFSVERPDGSNFTLKIRSTKLEDSAMYFCASSVRQGRNQPQHFGDGTRLSIL.